A selection of T cell receptor beta chains follows, all from one sample in a study of shared clonotypes between healthy human individuals. Libraries were prepared by immunoSEQ multiplex PCR; TCRdb keeps only in-frame clonotypes and omits some of them. Of roughly 1,000,000 clones listed, around three quarters are singletons. Sample: memory CD4+ T cells from PBMCs. These receptors were collected from a man aged 18 to 30 in good health. Some clones in this sample may be carry-over from other donors' samples. CDR3s include the opening cysteine and the closing phenylalanine or tryptophan. D genes are given only for firm matches. Size is omitted from some rows. Given values are once, few, many or a class for expanded clones.

TRBJ1-2	TRBD1	.	TRBV5-1	14	CASSPRQGRYGYTF	TGCGCCAGCAGCCCTAGACAGGGTCGATATGGCTACACCTTC
TRBJ1-2	.	.	TRBV7-9	12	CASSFGEYGYTF	TGTGCCAGCAGCTTTGGGGAGTATGGCTACACCTTC
TRBJ1-1	.	.	TRBV10-3	14	CAISESGGGTEAFF	TGTGCCATCAGTGAGTCGGGGGGGGGCACTGAAGCTTTCTTT
TRBJ1-4	.	few	TRBV29-1	12	CSVVGVSEKLFF	TGCAGCGTTGTAGGGGTGTCTGAAAAACTGTTTTTT
TRBJ2-1	.	.	TRBV7-9	16	CASSRQAPFTYNEQFF	TGTGCCAGCAGCCGACAGGCCCCCTTTACCTACAATGAGCAGTTCTTC
TRBJ1-1	.	.	TRBV6-5	15	CASSYWEGGNTEAFF	TGTGCCAGCAGTTACTGGGAGGGAGGGAACACTGAAGCTTTCTTT
TRBJ1-5	.	few	TRBV7-9	15	CASSKTGGSNQPQHF	TGTGCCAGCAGTAAAACGGGAGGCTCCAATCAGCCCCAGCATTTT
TRBJ2-3	.	.	TRBV25-1	15	CASSDGRKGADTQYF	TGTGCCAGCAGTGACGGGAGGAAGGGGGCAGATACGCAGTATTTT
TRBJ2-1	TRBD2	.	TRBV5-4	14	CASFLREGHNEQFF	TGTGCCAGCTTTTTGAGGGAGGGCCACAATGAGCAGTTCTTC
TRBJ2-3	.	few	TRBV6-1	14	CASSDQTGADTQYF	TGTGCCAGCAGTGATCAGACAGGAGCAGATACGCAGTATTTT
TRBJ2-7	.	.	TRBV30	13	CAWSGGKGYEQYF	TGTGCCTGGAGTGGAGGGAAGGGGTACGAGCAGTACTTC
TRBJ2-5	.	once	TRBV6-5	14	CASSGGAAGRTQYF	TGTGCCAGCAGTGGCGGGGCGGCGGGTAGGACCCAGTACTTC
TRBJ1-4	.	.	TRBV18	14	CASSPRTENEKLFF	TGTGCCAGCTCACCACGGACAGAGAATGAAAAACTGTTTTTT
TRBJ2-4	.	.	TRBV29-1	17	CSVEDRRNTLAKNIQYF	TGCAGCGTTGAAGATCGCAGGAACACGCTAGCCAAAAACATTCAGTACTTC
TRBJ1-3	.	.	TRBV11-2	12	CASSFEGNTIYF	TGTGCCAGCAGCTTCGAGGGAAACACCATATATTTT
TRBJ2-7	TRBD2	few	TRBV4-3	15	CASSHGLAGPREQYF	TGCGCCAGCAGCCACGGACTAGCGGGGCCCCGCGAGCAGTACTTC
TRBJ1-5	.	.	TRBV4-2	15	CASSRDGDGNQPQHF	TGTGCCAGCAGCCGGGACGGGGATGGCAATCAGCCCCAGCATTTT
TRBJ2-3	TRBD1	.	TRBV27	19	CASNIHRDRNLTSTDTQYF	TGTGCCAGCAACATTCACCGGGACAGAAATCTAACTAGCACAGATACGCAGTATTTT
TRBJ2-3	.	.	TRBV6-4	13	CASSAAFGDTQYF	TGTGCCAGCAGTGCCGCGTTTGGGGATACGCAGTATTTT
TRBJ2-2	.	.	TRBV7-8	17	CASSLVGRQENTGELFF	TGTGCCAGCAGCTTAGTAGGTCGGCAGGAGAACACCGGGGAGCTGTTTTTT
TRBJ2-1	TRBD2	once	TRBV5-1	15	CASSLGPSGYNEQFF	TGCGCCAGCAGCTTGGGACCTAGCGGCTACAATGAGCAGTTCTTC
TRBJ2-7	TRBD1	.	TRBV7-2	14	CASSLGTGRWEQYF	TGTGCCAGCAGCCTTGGGACAGGAAGGTGGGAGCAGTACTTC
TRBJ2-1	.	.	TRBV27	16	CASTSRGAPFYNEQFF	TGTGCCAGCACTTCCCGGGGGGCGCCGTTCTACAATGAGCAGTTCTTC
TRBJ2-1	TRBD1	.	TRBV5-1	20	CASSWPKTGPRSSIYNEQFF	TGCGCCAGCAGCTGGCCCAAGACAGGGCCTCGATCCTCAATTTACAATGAGCAGTTCTTC
TRBJ2-2	TRBD2	.	TRBV5-6	16	CASSFLGTRLTGELFF	TGTGCCAGCAGCTTTCTTGGGACTAGGCTCACCGGGGAGCTGTTTTTT
TRBJ2-2	TRBD1	.	TRBV11-3	16	CASSWEVTGDTGELFF	TGTGCCAGCAGTTGGGAAGTGACAGGGGACACCGGGGAGCTGTTTTTT
TRBJ2-5	TRBD1	.	TRBV18	13	CASSKGQGETQYF	TGTGCCAGCTCAAAAGGACAGGGCGAGACCCAGTACTTC
TRBJ2-2	.	.	TRBV4-3	13	CASSRQNTGELFF	TGCGCCAGCAGCAGGCAGAACACCGGGGAGCTGTTTTTT
TRBJ1-2	.	.	TRBV6-5	15	CASSYSHGGNYGYTF	TGTGCCAGCAGTTACTCTCATGGGGGGAACTATGGCTACACCTTC
TRBJ2-7	.	.	TRBV7-6	12	CASSRQGYEQYF	TGTGCCAGCAGCCGTCAAGGTTACGAGCAGTACTTC
TRBJ1-4	.	.	TRBV6-6	15	CASSSGEAFSEKLFF	TGTGCCAGCAGCAGTGGGGAGGCATTTAGTGAAAAACTGTTTTTT
TRBJ2-7	.	.	TRBV29-1	13	CSVEKRSVGEQYF	TGCAGCGTTGAGAAGAGGTCTGTAGGGGAGCAGTACTTC
TRBJ2-7	.	.	TRBV25-1	15	CASSVSRTAVYEQYF	TGTGCCAGCAGTGTTTCCAGGACAGCTGTCTACGAGCAGTACTTC
TRBJ2-6	.	.	TRBV29-1	12	CSFHSGANVLTF	TGCAGCTTTCACTCTGGGGCCAACGTCCTGACTTTC
TRBJ2-3	.	once	TRBV11-3	12	CASSLGGDTQYF	TGTGCCAGCAGCTTAGGTGGGGATACGCAGTATTTT
TRBJ2-7	.	.	TRBV5-6	16	CASSLGPPGGPYEQYF	TGTGCCAGCAGCTTGGGACCTCCCGGGGGCCCCTACGAGCAGTACTTC
TRBJ2-3	.	.	TRBV9	14	CASSVGGGPDTQYF	TGTGCCAGCAGCGTAGGTGGGGGCCCAGATACGCAGTATTTT
TRBJ1-5	TRBD1	.	TRBV19	15	CASSSTGQGWQPQHF	TGTGCCAGTAGTTCCACGGGACAGGGGTGGCAGCCCCAGCATTTT
TRBJ2-7	TRBD1	.	TRBV13	14	CASSHDRGQYEQYF	TGTGCCAGCAGCCACGACAGGGGGCAGTACGAGCAGTACTTC
TRBJ2-7	TRBD2	.	TRBV11-2	16	CASSPGTSGSRYEQYF	TGTGCCAGCAGCCCTGGGACTAGCGGGAGTAGGTACGAGCAGTACTTC
TRBJ2-5	.	.	TRBV10-1	15	CASSESRDIQETQYF	TGCGCCAGCAGTGAGTCTAGGGATATTCAAGAGACCCAGTACTTC
TRBJ1-2	TRBD1	once	TRBV19	13	CASRVGQGYGYTF	TGTGCCAGTAGGGTGGGACAGGGCTATGGCTACACCTTC
TRBJ1-1	.	once	TRBV9	14	CASSVARGGAEAFF	TGTGCCAGCAGCGTAGCCCGGGGAGGCGCTGAAGCTTTCTTT
TRBJ1-3	.	.	TRBV14	13	CASSQDLGTAIYF	TGTGCCAGCAGCCAAGATCTGGGAACGGCCATATATTTT
TRBJ2-3	TRBD2	few	TRBV5-1	16	CASSPGSGYSTDTQYF	TGCGCCAGCAGCCCAGGTAGCGGGTATAGCACAGATACGCAGTATTTT
TRBJ2-3	.	.	TRBV27	15	CASSFLRVSTDTQYF	TGTGCCAGCAGTTTTTTAAGGGTCTCCACAGATACGCAGTATTTT
TRBJ2-3	.	.	TRBV7-3	15	CASSLIPDSTDTQYF	TGTGCCAGCAGCTTAATTCCAGACAGCACAGATACGCAGTATTTT
TRBJ2-7	.	.	TRBV7-2	15	CASSPKAVPSYEQYF	TGTGCCAGCAGCCCAAAAGCGGTTCCCTCCTACGAGCAGTACTTC
TRBJ2-6	.	.	TRBV2	16	CASSEGRFSGANVLTF	TGTGCCAGCAGTGAAGGTCGGTTCTCTGGGGCCAACGTCCTGACTTTC
TRBJ2-7	TRBD2	.	TRBV28	17	CASSPVGGTSGAYEQYF	TGTGCCAGCAGCCCGGTAGGGGGGACTAGCGGGGCCTACGAGCAGTACTTC
TRBJ2-4	.	once	TRBV28	13	CASSGLAKNIQYF	TGTGCCAGCTCCGGGCTAGCCAAAAACATTCAGTACTTC
TRBJ2-4	.	.	TRBV28	13	CASKTGSKNIQYF	TGTGCCAGCAAAACAGGGTCCAAAAACATTCAGTACTTC
TRBJ1-1	TRBD1	.	TRBV19	14	CASRRSGGRTEAFF	TGTGCCAGTAGGAGGTCAGGGGGCAGGACTGAAGCTTTCTTT
TRBJ2-7	TRBD1	.	TRBV11-1	15	CASSLPGTGSYEQYF	TGTGCCAGCAGCTTACCCGGGACAGGATCCTACGAGCAGTACTTC
TRBJ2-7	.	.	TRBV5-4	14	CASSSSTANYEQYF	TGTGCCAGCAGCTCCTCCACAGCAAACTACGAGCAGTACTTC
TRBJ1-1	.	few	TRBV6-6	13	CASSYGGDTEAFF	TGTGCCAGCAGTTACGGGGGGGACACTGAAGCTTTCTTT
TRBJ2-3	TRBD2	.	TRBV28	15	CASSLAGDGTDTQYF	TGTGCCAGCAGTTTGGCGGGAGATGGCACAGATACGCAGTATTTT